The 32 T cell receptor beta chains given below trace back to one sample, sequenced in a study of OX40 agonist ivuxolimab in advanced cancers. The method was immunoSEQ multiplex PCR; TCRdb's version includes in-frame clones alone and lacks a portion of them. This sample has about 56,000 clones, with 92% found just once. The sequencing used CD4+ or CD8+ T cells sorted from blood, collected in a trial of the OX40 agonist ivuxolimab. The origin of the receptors is an adult with an advanced solid tumor such as melanoma, head and neck, liver or kidney cancer.

The chain has TRBV29-1 and TRBJ2-5; 10 bases align to TRBD1. In germline, CDR1 is SQVTM, CDR2 ANQGSEA. V lost 4 bases, J lost 2 bases, and 10 bases stayed unmatched. This CDR3 is built from 16 residues. The DNA for the CDR3 is TGCAGCGTTGTGGGAGGGACAGGGGCGAAACAAGAGACCCAGTACTTC. This codes for CSVVGGTGAKQETQYF.

About this clone: One end of the junction varies from germline; a read error may be responsible. The CDR3 loop reads CASSLGQYQETQYF. The CDR3 DNA follows: TGTGCTAGCAGCTTAGGCCAGTACCAAGAGACCCAGTACTTC. The chain recombines TRBV7-7 with TRBJ2-5, with D hard to call. CDR1 is SSHAT and CDR2 is FNYEAQ in the germline V gene (reference sequence). There are 14 residues in the CDR3. The variable domain in full, completed from reference TRBV7-7 and TRBJ2-5, reads GAGVSQSPRYKVTKRGQDVTLRCDPISSHATLYWYQQALGQGPEFLTYFNYEAQPDKSGLPSDRFSAERPEGSISTLTIQRTEQRDSAMYRCASSLGQYQETQYFGPGTRLLVL.

The rearrangement joins TRBV7-9 to TRBJ2-1, with 8 bases lining up with TRBD2. V shed 5 bases and J 5 bases; nucleotides not matched to a gene: 8. Germline V gene lookup returns CDR1 SEHNR and CDR2 FQNEAQ (reference sequence). The CDR3 covers 15 residues. In DNA form, the CDR3 reads TGTGCCAGCAGCACAGAAGGGACTAGTAACAATGAGCAGTTCTTC. It translates to CASSTEGTSNNEQFF.

The chain recombines TRBV5-5 with TRBJ2-2, with TRBD2 identical over 8 bases. The length of the CDR3 is 19 residues. Germline V CDR1 and CDR2: SGHKS, YYEKEE (reference sequence). The J segment lost 0 bases and the V segment lost 0 bases, leaving 10 bases of the junction unmatched. CDR3: CASSLVRPSGLANTGELFF. CDR3 DNA sequence: TGTGCCAGCAGCTTGGTTCGACCTAGCGGGCTTGCGAACACCGGGGAGCTGTTTTTT.

The rearrangement uses TRBV12-2 and TRBJ2-7; whether TRBD2, the table's D call, matches the DNA was not checked. TRBV12-2 is listed as a pseudogene. The CDR3 is made up of 18 amino acids. The CDR3 region is CASRWGEETSGRNHEQYF. The CDR3 region has the DNA TGTGCAAGTCGCTGGGGGGAGGAGACTAGCGGGAGAAACCACGAGCAGTACTTC.

This clone came up once. A read error may be the cause here, since a much bigger clone is one base away. This chain joins TRBV7-9 and TRBJ2-1; possible D gene TRBD2, 5 bases. This CDR3 is 15 amino acids long. V gave up 1 base and J gave up 7 bases, with 14 bases separating them. Germline V lookup: CDR1 SEHNR, CDR2 FQNEAQ (reference sequence). The CDR3 DNA sequence: TGTGCCAGCAGCTTAGTAGCGCTAACGGGTAATGAGCAGTTCTTC. Its protein product is CASSLVALTGNEQFF.

The chain has TRBV19 and TRBJ2-3, with D possibly TRBD2 on 6 matching bases. Germline loops: CDR1 LNHDA, CDR2 SQIVND (reference sequence). V lost 11 bases, J lost 1 base, and 13 bases lay in between. This CDR3 region has 13 residues. The CDR3 bases are TGTGCCGGCCGGGAGAGAGGCACAGATACGCAGTATTTT. Its translation: CAGRERGTDTQYF.

The chain recombines TRBV10-2 with TRBJ2-7; D might be TRBD2 (6 bases). The length of the CDR3 is 14 residues. Trimming cost V 2 bases and J 0 bases, with 8 bases left between them. The germline gives CDR1 WSHSY, CDR2 SAAADI. CDR3 in amino acids: CASSEAGSSYEQYF. Written as DNA, the CDR3 is TGCGCCAGCAGTGAGGCGGGAAGCTCCTACGAGCAGTACTTC.

The chain is built from TRBV29-1 and TRBJ2-1; D is perhaps TRBD1 or TRBD2 (5 bases each). The V gene's germline CDR1 is SQVTM and CDR2 ANQGSEA. This CDR3 region has 14 residues. V was cut by 2 bases and J by 6 bases, with 14 bases left in between. The CDR3 DNA sequence: TGCAGCGTTGAAACCGGGACCCCCCTCAATGAGCAGTTCTTC. Translated: CSVETGTPLNEQFF.

This chain uses TRBV27 with TRBJ2-3; 8 bases agree with TRBD2. Germline V lookup: CDR1 MNHEY, CDR2 SMNVEV (reference sequence). Losses at the gene ends were 3 bases for V and 1 base for J; bases not matched to a gene: 0. This CDR3 spans 14 amino acids. DNA of the CDR3: TGTGCCAGCAGTTTGACTAGCGGCACAGATACGCAGTATTTT. Translation: CASSLTSGTDTQYF.

V is TRBV15 and J is TRBJ2-1; 8 nucleotides match TRBD1. V was clipped by 4 bases and J by 3 bases; unmatched bases: 5. CDR3 length equals 15 residues. In germline, CDR1 is LNHNV, CDR2 YYDKDF (reference sequence). The CDR3 nucleotides are TGTGCCACCAGCATGGGACAGGCCCACTACAATGAGCAGTTCTTC. The encoded protein is CATSMGQAHYNEQFF.

This chain joins TRBV28 and TRBJ2-6, with a weak D call TRBD1 (5 bases). Trimming removed 1 base from V and 2 bases from J, with 12 bases in between. The CDR3 extends over 17 amino acids. CDR1 MDHEN and CDR2 SYDVKM come from the germline V gene. The CDR3 DNA reads TGTGCCAGCAGTTTATTGGCAGGGCTTGCTGGGGCCAACGTCCTGACTTTC. Amino acid sequence: CASSLLAGLAGANVLTF.

The rearrangement uses TRBV11-3 and TRBJ2-2; D may be TRBD2 (5 bases). The V and J ends lost 6 bases and 3 bases respectively, with 14 bases between them. This CDR3 is 15 amino acids long. CDR1 is SGHNT and CDR2 is YENEEA in the germline V gene. The CDR3 protein is CASRSLVRDTGELFF. The CDR3, as DNA: TGTGCCAGCAGGTCATTAGTGCGGGACACCGGGGAGCTGTTTTTT.

The chain is built from TRBV4-1 and TRBJ2-5, with unresolved D. Per germline, CDR1 MGHRA and CDR2 YSYEKL. CDR3 length equals 13 residues. V was pared by 0 bases and J by 5 bases, with 7 bases between. CDR3 DNA: TGCGCCAGCAGCCAAGATGGGTGGGAGACCCAGTACTTC. Its protein product is CASSQDGWETQYF.

The V and J genes are TRBV5-1 and TRBJ2-7; D gene ambiguous. The CDR3 runs 13 residues. V lost 1 base to trimming and J lost 4 bases, with 9 bases between them. Germline V CDR1 and CDR2: SGHRS, YFSETQ. This CDR3 is CASSLKVEYEQYF. CDR3 in DNA: TGCGCCAGCAGCTTGAAGGTGGAGTACGAGCAGTACTTC.

The chain recombines TRBV7-9 with TRBJ2-3; possible D gene TRBD1, 7 bases. The germline CDR1 and CDR2 sequences are SEHNR and FQNEAQ (reference sequence). V was trimmed by 6 bases and J by 5 bases, leaving 18 bases between them. The CDR3 sequence is 15 residues long. Here the CDR3 reads CASSLIGRGEDTQYF. CDR3 bases: TGTGCCAGCAGTTTGATCGGCAGGGGGGAAGATACGCAGTATTTT.

The gene calls are TRBV7-9 and TRBJ2-7; no definite D call. Trimming left V 5 bases short and J 2 bases short, with 7 bases between. Germline V lookup: CDR1 SEHNR, CDR2 FQNEAQ (reference sequence). The length of the CDR3 is 12 residues. DNA for the CDR3: TGTGCCAGCAGCACCGGGCCCTACGAGCAGTACTTC. This translates into CASSTGPYEQYF.

This chain uses TRBV6-5 with TRBJ2-1, with D hard to call. CDR1 is MNHEY and CDR2 is SVGAGI in the germline V gene. Trimming took off 6 bases at V and 4 bases at J, with 13 bases between the two ends. The CDR3 extends over 14 amino acids. In DNA, the CDR3 is TGTGCCAGCAGCTTTACGGAATTATACAATGAGCAGTTCTTC. The encoded protein is CASSFTELYNEQFF.

The J gene is TRBJ2-7, the V gene TRBV7-3; 10 positions agree with TRBD2. V dropped 5 bases and J dropped 4; count of bases not matched to a gene: 2. Per germline, CDR1 SGHTA and CDR2 FQGTGA. CDR3 size: 13 residues. CDR3 sequence: CASSVAGGYEQYF. The CDR3 DNA reads TGTGCCAGCAGCGTAGCGGGGGGATACGAGCAGTACTTC.

The chain employs TRBV11-2 and TRBJ1-2; TRBD1 matches 9 bases. Germline-derived CDR1 and CDR2 are SGHAT and FQNNGV. The CDR3 loop spans 15 amino acids. J was trimmed by 3 bases and V by 1 base; bases with no gene match: 3. CDR3 sequence reads: CASSLVQGAYYGYTF. The DNA of the CDR3 is TGTGCCAGCAGCTTAGTACAGGGGGCCTACTATGGCTACACCTTC. The whole variable domain, filled in from reference TRBV11-2 and TRBJ1-2, reads EAGVAQSPRYKIIEKRQSVAFWCNPISGHATLYWYQQILGQGPKLLIQFQNNGVVDDSQLPKDRFSAERLKGVDSTLKIQPAKLEDSAVYLCASSLVQGAYYGYTFGSGTRLTVV.

The table lists this clone with a count of one. This chain connects TRBV9 to TRBJ2-6; D uncertain. Trimming took 2 bases from V and 0 from J, leaving 3 bases between them. Looked up from germline, CDR1 is SGDLS and CDR2 is YYNGEE. The CDR3 contains 14 residues. The CDR3 sequence is CASSVSSGANVLTF. The CDR3 nucleotides read TGTGCCAGCAGCGTTAGCTCTGGGGCCAACGTCCTGACTTTC.

This chain joins TRBV29-1 and TRBJ1-2; a weak D match, TRBD1 (6 bases). The V end lost 1 base, the J end lost 8 bases, and 11 bases lay between the germline ends. Germline V lookup: CDR1 SQVTM, CDR2 ANQGSEA. This CDR3 spans 12 amino acids. The CDR3 reads CSVEGTGIGYTF. For the CDR3, the DNA is TGCAGCGTTGAAGGCACAGGGATCGGCTACACCTTC.

CDR3 residues: CASSLGLHNEQYF. CDR3 DNA: TGTGCCAGCAGCTTGGGACTGCACAACGAGCAGTACTTC. This chain connects TRBV5-4 to TRBJ2-7; D gene unclear. CDR3 size: 13 residues. The germline V and J ends were trimmed by 0 bases and 5 bases, with 9 bases remaining between them. The germline CDR1 and CDR2 sequences are SGHNT and YYREEE (reference sequence). Looking up the rest from reference TRBV5-4 and TRBJ2-7 gives the full variable domain: ETGVTQSPTHLIKTRGQQVTLRCSSQSGHNTVSWYQQALGQGPQFIFQYYREEENGRGNFPPRFSGLQFPNYSSELNVNALELDDSALYLCASSLGLHNEQYFGPGTRLTVT.

V is TRBV7-9 and J is TRBJ2-5; D is ambiguous. Gene TRBJ2-7 matches the end of the DNA better, so the J call may be wrong. Germline V CDR1 and CDR2: SEHNR, FQNEAQ (reference sequence). The length of the CDR3 is 12 residues. CDR3 residues: CASSLDGSEQYF. The CDR3 DNA sequence: TGTGCCAGCAGCTTAGATGGGTCCGAGCAGTACTTC.

The J gene is TRBJ2-3, the V gene TRBV27; TRBD2 agrees at 9 bases. J was trimmed by 2 bases and V by 1 base; bases with no gene match: 4. This CDR3 spans 16 amino acids. Germline assignment: CDR1 MNHEY and CDR2 SMNVEV (reference sequence). The DNA for the CDR3 is TGTGCCAGCAGTTTATTCGCTAGCGGGAACACAGATACGCAGTATTTT. Translated: CASSLFASGNTDTQYF.

The chain couples TRBV19 to TRBJ2-6; 11 nucleotides line up with TRBD2. The CDR3 extends over 18 amino acids. CDR1 and CDR2 from the germline V gene are LNHDA and SQIVND (reference sequence). Unmatched junction bases numbered 5, after V lost 4 bases and J lost 0 bases. CDR3 nucleotide sequence: TGTGCCAGTAGTAGACCGGGACTAGCGGACTCTGGGGCCAACGTCCTGACTTTC. This encodes CASSRPGLADSGANVLTF.

The CDR3 here is CASSPRDGGQKTQYF. The DNA of the CDR3 is TGTGCCAGCAGCCCCAGGGACGGAGGACAAAAGACCCAGTACTTC. The chain has TRBV9 and TRBJ2-5; D could derive from TRBD1 or TRBD2 (5 bases each). CDR3 length: 15 residues. V was cut by 4 bases and J by 6 bases, with 19 bases left in between. Germline values: CDR1 SGDLS, CDR2 YYNGEE.

The chain carries TRBV27 and TRBJ2-3, with TRBD2 as a possible D gene (6 bases). The CDR3 is 14 residues long. Per the germline V gene, CDR1 is MNHEY and CDR2 is SMNVEV (reference sequence). Trimming pared 5 bases from V and 7 bases from J, leaving 16 bases between. The DNA for the CDR3 is TGTGCCAGCAGTCTCTGGCGGGGCGAAAATACGCAGTATTTT. This translates into CASSLWRGENTQYF.

This chain connects TRBV6-5 to TRBJ1-3; D is undetermined. With 5 bases removed from V and 4 bases from J, the gap between germline ends came to 6 bases. Germline CDR1 reads MNHEY; CDR2 reads SVGAGI. This CDR3 comprises 12 residues. CDR3 sequence (DNA): TGTGCCAGCAGTAAGGGAGGAAACACCATATATTTT. Protein sequence: CASSKGGNTIYF.

This clone appeared many times. V usage is TRBV5-6 and J usage is TRBJ2-7, with D uncertain. This CDR3 contains 11 residues. Trimming removed 4 bases at V and 2 bases at J, with 4 bases between. Germline loops: CDR1 SGHDT, CDR2 YYEEEE. This chain's CDR3 is CASSLTYEQYF. Here the CDR3 DNA reads TGTGCCAGCAGCCTCACCTACGAGCAGTACTTC.

V and J are TRBV2 and TRBJ2-1, with TRBD2 matching 7 bases. V lost 8 bases and J lost 7; bases outside the gene matches: 11. This CDR3 spans 14 amino acids. Germline CDR1 reads SNHLY; CDR2 reads FYNNEI. The CDR3 spells CASFRAGVGNEQFF. CDR3 sequence (DNA): TGTGCCAGCTTCAGGGCGGGAGTGGGTAATGAGCAGTTCTTC.

The V call is TRBV10-3, the J call TRBJ1-2; D is ambiguous. This CDR3 region has 11 residues. V lost 8 bases and J 0 bases, leaving 4 bases between the germline ends. Germline-derived CDR1 and CDR2 are ENHRY and SYGVKD. CDR3 loop: CAIESNYGYTF. The CDR3 bases are TGTGCCATCGAGTCTAACTATGGCTACACCTTC.